The next 18 T cell receptor beta chains were all read from a single sample in a study of T-cell reconstitution after alpha-beta-depleted transplantation in children. Unique molecular identifiers tagged the TCRbeta library. TCRdb analysed the PCR reads with MiXCR anew, one entry per CDR3 protein. Of about 120,000 distinct CDR3 sequences in the sample, under 25% are singletons; the top ten hold roughly a tenth. The input for sequencing was PBMCs, mostly from graft donor cells, taken 180 days after TCRalphabeta/CD19-depleted stem cell transplant. These receptor sequences come from a male patient aged 2 to 10 who had a stem cell transplant for chronic granulomatous disease, so the T cells may come from the graft donor.

The table lists this clonotype with many counts. The chain joins TRBV7-2 to TRBJ1-5; the D is unclear. Germline-derived CDR1 and CDR2 are SGHTA and FQGNSA. This CDR3 comprises 16 residues. With 1 base removed from V and 9 bases from J, the gap between germline ends came to 19 bases. The chain's CDR3 is CASSLELQPLAGPQHF. For the CDR3, the DNA is TGTGCCAGCAGCTTAGAGCTACAGCCTCTCGCGGGGCCCCAGCATTTT.

V usage is TRBV7-8 and J usage is TRBJ1-5, with D perhaps matching TRBD1 (6 bases). The germline V and J ends were trimmed by 5 bases and 6 bases, with 11 bases remaining between them. The length of the CDR3 is 13 residues. Germline CDR1 reads SGHVS; CDR2 reads FQNEAQ. CDR3 amino acids: CASSSLGGQPQHF. CDR3 nucleotide sequence: TGTGCCAGCAGCAGCCTAGGGGGTCAGCCCCAGCATTTT.

This clonotype was counted many times. The J gene is TRBJ2-1, the V gene TRBV12-5, with 13 bases that match TRBD2. Germline values: CDR1 LGHNT, CDR2 FRNRAP. The CDR3 length is 16 residues. Trimming took 4 bases from V and 6 from J; bases not matched to a gene: 6. This chain's CDR3 is CASGSATSGRANEQFF. The DNA for the CDR3 is TGTGCTAGTGGTTCCGCAACTAGCGGGAGGGCCAATGAGCAGTTCTTC. The full variable domain, rest sourced from reference TRBV12-5 and TRBJ2-1, is DARVTQTPRHKVTEMGQEVTMRCQPILGHNTVFWYRQTMMQGLELLAYFRNRAPLDDSGMPKDRFSAEMPDATLATLKIQPSEPRDSAVYFCASGSATSGRANEQFFGPGTRLTVL.

The V and J genes are TRBV9 and TRBJ2-2; the D gene is possibly TRBD2 (6 bases). V lost 4 bases to trimming and J lost 2 bases, with 12 bases between them. The CDR3 covers 15 residues. The germline V gene encodes CDR1 SGDLS and CDR2 YYNGEE. In nucleotides, the CDR3 is TGTGCCAGCAGCCACCCCGGGGGAAACACCGGGGAGCTGTTTTTT. Its translation: CASSHPGGNTGELFF.

This clonotype was seen only a few times. The chain links TRBV29-1 to TRBJ2-5; 11 bases match TRBD2. This CDR3 contains 16 residues. V was clipped by 0 bases and J by 4 bases; unmatched bases: 7. Per the germline V gene, CDR1 is SQVTM and CDR2 is ANQGSEA. The CDR3 loop is CSVEDWRLAGGETQYF. In nucleotides, the CDR3 is TGCAGCGTTGAAGATTGGAGGCTAGCGGGAGGAGAGACCCAGTACTTC.

The sample holds one count of this clonotype. The chain is built from TRBV30 and TRBJ2-6; 10 nucleotides match TRBD1. The germline V gene encodes CDR1 GTSNPN and CDR2 SVGIG (reference sequence). The CDR3 is 15 amino acids. The J segment lost 9 bases and the V segment lost 0 bases, leaving 5 bases of the junction unmatched. The DNA of the CDR3 is TGTGCCTGGAGTGTAGGGACAGGGGAGGGCAACGTCCTGACTTTC. It codes for CAWSVGTGEGNVLTF.

This clonotype was seen many times. The V and J genes are TRBV6-5 and TRBJ1-5, with 7 nucleotides matching TRBD1. Germline V gene lookup returns CDR1 MNHEY and CDR2 SVGAGI. J lost 2 bases, V lost 8 bases, and 3 bases had no gene match. CDR3 length: 13 residues. In DNA, the CDR3 is TGTGCCAGCCGAGGGGGCGGCAATCAGCCCCAGCATTTT. Translating it yields CASRGGGNQPQHF.

This clonotype came up many times. The chain combines TRBV7-8 with TRBJ2-1, with TRBD2 matching 8 bases. The CDR3 length is 15 residues. V dropped 1 base and J dropped 6; count of bases not matched to a gene: 5. Germline V lookup: CDR1 SGHVS, CDR2 FQNEAQ. CDR3 sequence reads: CASSLGPGGGNEQFF. CDR3 nucleotide sequence: TGTGCCAGCAGCTTAGGCCCCGGGGGGGGCAATGAGCAGTTCTTC.

This chain uses TRBV27 with TRBJ2-7, with D perhaps matching TRBD2 (5 bases). The CDR3 runs 13 residues. V was shortened by 6 bases and J by 3 bases, with 12 bases between the two germline ends. Germline loops: CDR1 MNHEY, CDR2 SMNVEV (reference sequence). The chain's CDR3 is CASRQLGLYEQYF. CDR3 nucleotides: TGTGCCAGCAGGCAATTAGGACTCTACGAGCAGTACTTC.

Only a few counts were recorded for this clonotype. V gene TRBV3-1 combines with J gene TRBJ2-3; TRBD1 matches 8 bases. This CDR3 spans 15 amino acids. The germline V gene encodes CDR1 LGHDT and CDR2 YNNKEL (reference sequence). J gave up 4 bases and V 3 bases, and 6 bases lay outside the gene matches. CDR3 DNA sequence: TGTGCCAGCAGCCATTCTGGACAGGGACCAGATACGCAGTATTTT. This translates into CASSHSGQGPDTQYF.

This chain joins TRBV7-2 and TRBJ2-7; D gene ambiguous. V was shortened by 4 bases and J by 5 bases, with 9 bases between the two germline ends. The germline V gene encodes CDR1 SGHTA and CDR2 FQGNSA. The CDR3 extends over 12 amino acids. In DNA, the CDR3 is TGTGCCAGCAGCTCATACTCTAACGAGCAGTACTTC. Residues: CASSSYSNEQYF.

The chain carries TRBV20-1 and TRBJ2-7; D may be TRBD1 or TRBD2 (5 bases each). Germline loops: CDR1 DFQATT, CDR2 SNEGSKA (reference sequence). Trimming shortened V by 0 bases and J by 0 bases, and 12 bases separated the two germline ends. The CDR3 is 15 amino acids. CDR3 coding DNA: TGCAGTGCTAGAGATTCCCGGGGCAGCTCCTACGAGCAGTACTTC. Protein sequence: CSARDSRGSSYEQYF.

The sample holds many counts of this clonotype. The chain couples TRBV20-1 to TRBJ2-1; TRBD2 might be the D (5 bases). V lost 5 bases to trimming and J lost 6 bases, with 17 bases between them. Germline values: CDR1 DFQATT, CDR2 SNEGSKA (reference sequence). CDR3 size: 14 residues. As DNA, the CDR3 is TGCAGTGCTGCCGGGATAGGCTATATCAATGAGCAGTTCTTC. Encoded protein: CSAAGIGYINEQFF.

This clonotype was recorded at least ten times. J is TRBJ1-3 and V is TRBV12-3 or TRBV12-4, with D possibly TRBD1 on 5 matching bases. V dropped 7 bases and J dropped 0 bases, with 16 bases sitting between them. This CDR3 is built from 16 residues. The DNA for the CDR3 is TGTGCCAGCACCCCATCGGGCAGGGACTCTGGAAACACCATATATTTT. This sequence encodes CASTPSGRDSGNTIYF.

This clonotype was recorded a few times. V gene TRBV19 combines with J gene TRBJ1-5; no reliable D call. From germline, CDR1 is LNHDA and CDR2 SQIVND (reference sequence). Trimming removed 3 bases from V and 2 bases from J, with 5 bases in between. The CDR3 contains 13 residues. CDR3 loop: CASSIQRNQPQHF. The DNA of the CDR3 is TGTGCCAGTAGTATTCAGCGCAATCAGCCCCAGCATTTT.

This chain uses TRBV20-1 with TRBJ2-5, with TRBD2 identical over 10 bases. J gave up 3 bases and V 4 bases, and 8 bases lay outside the gene matches. This CDR3 region has 15 residues. Germline CDR1 is DFQATT and CDR2 is SNEGSKA (reference sequence). CDR3 residues: CSANLRTSGKETQYF. CDR3 sequence (DNA): TGCAGTGCTAACCTGAGGACTAGCGGAAAAGAGACCCAGTACTTC.

This clonotype has a count of ten or more. V is TRBV27 and J is TRBJ2-7; D may be TRBD1 (5 bases). V lost 3 bases and J lost 2, with 11 bases in between. CDR3 length equals 14 residues. CDR1 is MNHEY, CDR2 SMNVEV, per germline (reference sequence). In nucleotides, the CDR3 is TGTGCCAGCAGTTTTGGGGCCCCCCCCTACGAGCAGTACTTC. Its protein is CASSFGAPPYEQYF.

This chain connects TRBV6-1 to TRBJ2-3, with D perhaps assigned TRBD1 or TRBD2 (5 bases each). CDR1 and CDR2 from the germline V gene are MNHNS and SASEGT. V was clipped by 6 bases and J by 2 bases, with 12 bases between them. This CDR3 region has 14 residues. The CDR3 DNA sequence: TGTGCCAGCAGAAGGGACGGCTACACAGATACGCAGTATTTT. Protein sequence: CASRRDGYTDTQYF.